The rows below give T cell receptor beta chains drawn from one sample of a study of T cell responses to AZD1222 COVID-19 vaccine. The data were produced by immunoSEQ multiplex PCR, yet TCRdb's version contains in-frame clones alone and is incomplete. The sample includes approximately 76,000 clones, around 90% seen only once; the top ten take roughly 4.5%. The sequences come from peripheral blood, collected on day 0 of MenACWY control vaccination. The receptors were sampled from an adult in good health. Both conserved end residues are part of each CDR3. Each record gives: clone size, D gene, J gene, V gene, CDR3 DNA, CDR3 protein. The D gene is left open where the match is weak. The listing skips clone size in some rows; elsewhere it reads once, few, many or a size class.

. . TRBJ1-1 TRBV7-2 TGTGCCAGCGGCGTCTGGGGGAACACTGAAGCTTTCTTT CASGVWGNTEAFF
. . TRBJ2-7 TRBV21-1 TGTGCCAGCAGCAAAGTGCATAAAGGGTCGCAGCAATTAACCTACGAGCAGTACTTC CASSKVHKGSQQLTYEQYF
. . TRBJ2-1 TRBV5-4 TGTGCCAGCAGCCCTCCGGGCATCAATGAGCAGTTCTTC CASSPPGINEQFF
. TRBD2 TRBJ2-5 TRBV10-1 TGCGCCAGCACAAGCCCCGGGACTAGCGGGAGGGCCGGAGTCCAAGAGACCCAGTACTTC CASTSPGTSGRAGVQETQYF
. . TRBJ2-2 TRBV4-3 TGCGCCAGCAGTCCAACTACCGCCGGGGAGCTGTTTTTT CASSPTTAGELFF
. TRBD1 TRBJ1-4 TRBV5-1 TGCGCCAGCAGCTTGGGAGGACAGGGAACAACTAATGAAAAACTGTTTTTT CASSLGGQGTTNEKLFF
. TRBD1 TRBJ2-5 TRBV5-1 TGCGCCAGCAGCTCGGGACAGGGTGGCCAAGAGACCCAGTACTTC CASSSGQGGQETQYF
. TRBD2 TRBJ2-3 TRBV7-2 TGTGCCACCGGGACTAGCGGGAGGGCCGGGATCACAGATACGCAGTATTTT CATGTSGRAGITDTQYF
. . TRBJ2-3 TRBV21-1 TGTGCCAGCAGCAAAATTTGGGGGGACAGGGAAGGTCCAGATGCGCAGTATTTT CASSKIWGDREGPDAQYF
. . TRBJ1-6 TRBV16 TGTGCCAGCAGCCAATCCGCGGACACCCTACCCCTCCACTTT CASSQSADTLPLHF
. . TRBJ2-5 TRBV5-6 TGTGCCAGCAGCCCTCTCCTAGGGGAGACCCAGTACTTC CASSPLLGETQYF
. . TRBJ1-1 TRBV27 TGTGCCAGCAGGAACAGGGTGAACACTGAAGCTTTCTTT CASRNRVNTEAFF
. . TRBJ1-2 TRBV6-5 TGTGCCAGCAGTTACTCCTCCGGCGGGGGCTATGGCTACACCTTC CASSYSSGGGYGYTF
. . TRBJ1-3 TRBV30 TGTGCCTGGGGCCGGGTCTCTGGAAACACCATATATTTT CAWGRVSGNTIYF
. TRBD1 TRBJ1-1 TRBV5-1 TGCGCCAGCAGCGCACCGGGACAGAAGAACACTGAAGCTTTCTTT CASSAPGQKNTEAFF
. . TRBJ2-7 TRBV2 TGTGCCAGCAGTGGGGTTACTGTGGCATACGAGCAGTACTTC CASSGVTVAYEQYF
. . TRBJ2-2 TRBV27 TGTGCCAGCAGTTTATCAGGCAGGGAAACCGGGGAGCTGTTTTTT CASSLSGRETGELFF
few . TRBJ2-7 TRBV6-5 TGTGCCAGCAGTTACTCGACCGGGGCCCGTGAGCAGTACTTC CASSYSTGAREQYF
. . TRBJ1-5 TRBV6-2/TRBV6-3 TGTGCCAGCAGTCAGGGGCTTGGCAATCAGCCCCAGCATTTT CASSQGLGNQPQHF
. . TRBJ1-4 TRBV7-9 TGTGCCAGCAGCCTTTTTCAGAACAATGACGAAAAACTGTTTTTT CASSLFQNNDEKLFF
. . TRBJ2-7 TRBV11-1 TGTGCCAGCAGCTCAGGGGAGACACCCTCCTACGAGCAGTACTTC CASSSGETPSYEQYF
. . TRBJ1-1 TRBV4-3 TGCGCCAGCAGCCAGCACTACAGGGTTGAGGGGGAAGCTTTCTTT CASSQHYRVEGEAFF
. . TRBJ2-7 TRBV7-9 TGTGCCAGCAGCTTAGGGCAGGAGCAGTACTTC CASSLGQEQYF
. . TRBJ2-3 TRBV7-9 TGTGCCAGCAGCTTAGCTCTGGGGACAACAAGGGCAGATACGCAGTATTTT CASSLALGTTRADTQYF
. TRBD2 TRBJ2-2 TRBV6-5 TGTGCCGGGGGACTAGCGGGAGATGACACCGGGGAGCTGTTTTTT CAGGLAGDDTGELFF
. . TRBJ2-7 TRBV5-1 TGCGCCAGCAGTTTTGGAAATAGCGGCTCCTACGAGCAGTACTTC CASSFGNSGSYEQYF
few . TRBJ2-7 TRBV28 TGTGCCAGCAGTCCCTCAGACGAGCAGTACTTC CASSPSDEQYF
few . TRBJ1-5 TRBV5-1 TGCGCCAGCAGCTTGGAGTACAATCAGCCCCAGCATTTT CASSLEYNQPQHF
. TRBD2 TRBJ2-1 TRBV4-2 TGTGCCAGCAGCCCATCTAGCGGGCCCGACGGGTACAATGAGCAGTTCTTC CASSPSSGPDGYNEQFF
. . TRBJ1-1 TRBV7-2 TGTGCCAGCAGCTTTGCCGGGTCGGTCCTCACTGAAGCTTTCTTT CASSFAGSVLTEAFF
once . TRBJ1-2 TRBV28 TGTGCTGCACGGGACGGCAACTATGGCTACACCTTC CAARDGNYGYTF
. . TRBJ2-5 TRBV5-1 TGCGCCAGCACGCTAGGAAAAGAGACCCAGTACTTC CASTLGKETQYF
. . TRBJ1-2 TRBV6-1 TGTGCCAGCAGTGAAGAGGCGGCCTACCTGGGGTATGGCTACACCTTC CASSEEAAYLGYGYTF
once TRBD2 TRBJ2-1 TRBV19 TGTGCCAGTAGTGTTAGCGGGATGAACGAGCAGTTCTTC CASSVSGMNEQFF
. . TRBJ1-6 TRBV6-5 TGTGCCAGCAGTTCCTCAGGGACCGGTAGACCCCTCCACTTT CASSSSGTGRPLHF
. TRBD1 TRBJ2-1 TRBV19 TGTGCCAGCGTTAAGTACCCACCGGGACAGGGGTTTTGGGGATACAATGAGCAGTTCTTC CASVKYPPGQGFWGYNEQFF
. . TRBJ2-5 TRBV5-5 TGTGCCAGCAGCCCCGGCGGGGTGTCAGAGACCCAGTACTTC CASSPGGVSETQYF
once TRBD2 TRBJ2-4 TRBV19 TGTGCCAGTAGACACTCTCGGGGGAGCGGGAGACAGCAAAACATTCAGTACTTC CASRHSRGSGRQQNIQYF
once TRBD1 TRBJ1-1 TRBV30 TGTGCCTGGGACAGGGGGGGAACTGAAGCTTTCTTT CAWDRGGTEAFF
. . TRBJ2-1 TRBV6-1 TGTGCCAGCAGTGAAGCAAACGGCCAGGGGATTAATAATGAGCAGTTCTTC CASSEANGQGINNEQFF
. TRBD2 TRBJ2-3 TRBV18 TGTGCCAGCTCACCGTCAGGGAGGGGTGTCTTGAGCACAGATACGCAGTATTTT CASSPSGRGVLSTDTQYF